This T cell receptor (beta chain) was captured in a study of identical twins. Comment on this clonotype: Its antigen is unidentified.

Study outcomes and limitations: The study found that models underestimated out-of-frame TCR alpha sharing in monozygotic twins. The presence of invariant MAIT and iNKT cells could partly confound analyses of zero-insertion sequences. For out-of-frame beta sequences, excess twin sharing was weaker.

Template switching, a step in the protocol, added a universal primer site, and cDNA carried unique molecular identifiers. MiXCR, run by TCRdb on the 5' RACE reads, gives a single entry per CDR3 protein. The table records 450,000 or so distinct CDR3 sequences, over 12% of them present only once. The junction had 8 bases not matched to a gene; V was cut back by 4 bases and J by 2 bases. The CDR3 spans 16 residues. The germline CDR1 and CDR2 sequences are MNHEY and SMNVEV (reference sequence). This sample also belongs to another study, concerning yellow fever vaccine responses in identical twins.

The chain carries TRBV27 and TRBJ2-7; 10 bases align to TRBD1. The clonotype comes from a woman in her late teens or twenties in good health. Sequenced: CD4+ T cells sorted from blood. This CDR3 reads CASSWTMTGGTYEQYF. The CDR3 bases are TGTGCCAGCAGTTGGACCATGACAGGGGGCACCTACGAGCAGTACTTC.